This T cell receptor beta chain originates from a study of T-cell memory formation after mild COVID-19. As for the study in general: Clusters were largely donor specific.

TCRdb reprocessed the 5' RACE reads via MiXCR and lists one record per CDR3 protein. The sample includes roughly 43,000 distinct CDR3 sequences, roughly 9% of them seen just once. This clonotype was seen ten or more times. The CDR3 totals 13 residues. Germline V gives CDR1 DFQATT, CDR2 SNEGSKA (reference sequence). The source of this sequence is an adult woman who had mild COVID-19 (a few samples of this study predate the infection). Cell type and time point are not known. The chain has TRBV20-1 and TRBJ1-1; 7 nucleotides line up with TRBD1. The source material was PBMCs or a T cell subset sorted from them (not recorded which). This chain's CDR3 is CGGLTGIGTEAFF. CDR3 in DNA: TGCGGGGGTTTGACAGGGATCGGCACTGAAGCTTTCTTT.